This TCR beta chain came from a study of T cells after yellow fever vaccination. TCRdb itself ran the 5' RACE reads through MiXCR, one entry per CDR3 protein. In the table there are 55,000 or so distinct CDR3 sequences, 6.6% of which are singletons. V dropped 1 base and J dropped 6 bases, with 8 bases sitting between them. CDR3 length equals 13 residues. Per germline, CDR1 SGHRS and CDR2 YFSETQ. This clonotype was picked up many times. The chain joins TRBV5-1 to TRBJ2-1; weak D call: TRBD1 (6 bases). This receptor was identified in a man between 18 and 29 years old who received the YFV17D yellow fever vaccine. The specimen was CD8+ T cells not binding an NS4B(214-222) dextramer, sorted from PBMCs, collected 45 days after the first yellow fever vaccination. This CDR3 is CASSLSTGNEQFF. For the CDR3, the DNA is TGCGCCAGCAGCTTGTCGACAGGCAATGAGCAGTTCTTC.